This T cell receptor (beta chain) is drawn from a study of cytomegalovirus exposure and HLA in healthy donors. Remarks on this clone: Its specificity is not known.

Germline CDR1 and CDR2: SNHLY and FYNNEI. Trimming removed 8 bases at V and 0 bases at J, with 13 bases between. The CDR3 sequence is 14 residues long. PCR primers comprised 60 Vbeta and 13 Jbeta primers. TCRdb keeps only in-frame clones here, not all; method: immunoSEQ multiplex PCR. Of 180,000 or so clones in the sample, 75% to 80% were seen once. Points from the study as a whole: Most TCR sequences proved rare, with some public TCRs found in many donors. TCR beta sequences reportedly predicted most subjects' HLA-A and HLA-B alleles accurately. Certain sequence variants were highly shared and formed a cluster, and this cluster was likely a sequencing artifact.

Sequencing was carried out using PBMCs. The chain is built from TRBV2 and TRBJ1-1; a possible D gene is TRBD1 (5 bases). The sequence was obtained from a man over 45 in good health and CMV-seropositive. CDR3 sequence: CASLEGAMNTEAFF. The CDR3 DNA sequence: TGTGCCAGCCTAGAAGGGGCCATGAACACTGAAGCTTTCTTT.